This T cell receptor (beta chain) is from a study of CD8+ T cells in alopecia areata. Germline V gene sequence: CDR1 SQVTM, CDR2 ANQGSEA. The CDR3 sequence is 14 residues long. Unmatched junction bases numbered 8, after V lost 6 bases and J lost 8 bases. RNA, once extracted, was reverse transcribed into cDNA for use as the sequencing template. Generated by immunoSEQ multiplex PCR, the TCRdb table keeps only in-frame clones and is missing some. The table has about 200,000 clones, 45% to 75% seen once. Treatment of the sample: oral pan-JAK inhibitor, 5-10 mg twice daily. This receptor was obtained from a human donor with alopecia areata. The sequencing here drew on CD4+ T cells sorted from blood, taken at week 4, from a patient treated with tofacitinib. The chain uses TRBV29-1 and TRBJ1-6, with 9 positions matching TRBD1. This CDR3 is CSVLSRQGDSPLHF. The DNA of the CDR3 is TGCAGCGTACTGTCGAGACAGGGGGATTCACCCCTCCACTTT.